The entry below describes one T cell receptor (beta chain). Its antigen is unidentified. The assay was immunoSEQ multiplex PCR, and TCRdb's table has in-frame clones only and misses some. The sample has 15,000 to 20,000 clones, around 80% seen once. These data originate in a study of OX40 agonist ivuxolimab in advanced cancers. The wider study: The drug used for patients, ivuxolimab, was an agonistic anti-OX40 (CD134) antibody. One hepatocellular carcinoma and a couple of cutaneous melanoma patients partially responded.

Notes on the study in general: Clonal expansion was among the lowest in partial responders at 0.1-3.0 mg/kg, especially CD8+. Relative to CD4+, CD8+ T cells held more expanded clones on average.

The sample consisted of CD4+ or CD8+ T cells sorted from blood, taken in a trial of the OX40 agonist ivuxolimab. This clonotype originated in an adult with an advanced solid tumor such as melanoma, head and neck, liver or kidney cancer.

The CDR3 is CASRTTGGPSPLHF. CDR3 sequence (DNA): TGTGCCAGCAGGACTACAGGGGGCCCCTCACCCCTCCACTTT. V is TRBV6-5 and J is TRBJ1-6; 9 nucleotides match TRBD1. This CDR3 has 14 residues. Germline CDR1 reads MNHEY; CDR2 reads SVGAGI. After removal of 6 bases from V and 10 bases from J, the junction contained 7 bases not matched to a gene.